The 15 T cell receptor beta chains reported below all come from one sample, sequenced in a study of regulatory T cells in long-lasting Graves disease. Time point reported: newly diagnosed GD, antithyroid drugs for less than 3 months. There was RNA extracted from PBMCs, and the TCR library was made from it. Building the TCR beta libraries relied on iRepertoire HTBI primers, and CDR3 regions underwent Arm-PCR. Using its own MiXCR run on the multiplex PCR reads, TCRdb lists one record per CDR3 protein. The sample shows about 470,000 distinct CDR3 sequences, 14% to 15% of them seen only once. This same sample was also taken into another study, of T cells in Graves' hyperthyroidism and ophthalmopathy.

The source material was peripheral blood mononuclear cells (PBMCs), sampled at new diagnosis, from a patient treated with antithyroid drugs. The receptors derive from a woman in her twenties or thirties with Graves disease.

This clonotype showed up just a few times. The chain carries TRBV12-3 or TRBV12-4 and TRBJ2-3; 12 bases match TRBD2. This CDR3 is built from 16 residues. The junction had 8 bases not matched to a gene; V was cut back by 4 bases and J by 6 bases. CDR3 DNA sequence: TGTGCCAGCAGTTACATGACTAGCGGGAGTAATGATACGCAGTATTTT. It translates to CASSYMTSGSNDTQYF.

The chain recombines TRBV30 with TRBJ2-1, with TRBD2 matching over 11 bases. Germline V gives CDR1 GTSNPN, CDR2 SVGIG (reference sequence). There are 14 residues in the CDR3. The J segment lost 7 bases and the V segment lost 2 bases, leaving 4 bases of the junction unmatched. CDR3 coding DNA: TGTGCCTGGAGTTCGGGACTAGCGGAAAATGAGCAGTTCTTC. Amino acid sequence: CAWSSGLAENEQFF.

This clonotype was observed a handful of times. J is TRBJ2-1 and V is TRBV25-1; D is undetermined. The V gene lost 6 bases and the J gene lost 3 bases, with 12 bases spanning the gap. The CDR3 is made up of 14 amino acids. Germline V gene data show CDR1 as MGHDK and CDR2 as SYGVNS. The CDR3 DNA reads as TGTGCCAGCAGCGGGTGGTGGGGCTACAATGAGCAGTTCTTC. It is translated as CASSGWWGYNEQFF.

This clonotype was detected many times. CDR3 amino acids: CSATTGTDNSPLHF. Here the CDR3 DNA reads TGCAGTGCTACTACCGGGACAGATAATTCACCCCTCCACTTT. The chain has TRBV20-1 and TRBJ1-6; 7 bases align to TRBD1. V shed 4 bases and J 5 bases; nucleotides not matched to a gene: 5. The germline gives CDR1 DFQATT, CDR2 SNEGSKA (reference sequence). This CDR3 spans 14 amino acids.

The chain combines TRBV4-1 with TRBJ2-5; D gene uncertain. V shed 5 bases and J shed 3 bases, with 19 bases lying between them. There are 16 residues in the CDR3. The germline gives CDR1 MGHRA, CDR2 YSYEKL. CDR3 DNA: TGCGCCAGCAGCTCTCAACCAAGACAAAATAAAGAGACCCAGTACTTC. The encoded protein is CASSSQPRQNKETQYF.

To note about this clonotype: Being one base from a much bigger clone, this may be a read error. The rearrangement joins TRBV6-1 to TRBJ2-7; 8 bases line up with TRBD1. The CDR3 length is 15 residues. CDR1 is MNHNS and CDR2 is SASEGT in the germline V gene. V dropped 10 bases and J dropped 2; count of bases not matched to a gene: 13. CDR3 in amino acids: CATGGTGQEPYEQYF. The CDR3 DNA reads as TGTGCCACCGGAGGGACGGGACAGGAGCCCTACGAGCAGTACTTC.

The CDR3 loop reads CAWSFDRLSYEQYF. DNA for the CDR3: TGTGCCTGGAGTTTCGACCGCCTCAGTTACGAGCAGTACTTC. The rearrangement joins TRBV30 to TRBJ2-7, with D unresolved. V was shortened by 2 bases and J by 4 bases, with 15 bases between the two germline ends. The length of the CDR3 is 14 residues. In germline, CDR1 is GTSNPN, CDR2 SVGIG (reference sequence). The entire variable domain, with the rest obtained from reference TRBV30 and TRBJ2-7, is as follows: SQTIHQWPATLVQPVGSPLSLECTVEGTSNPNLYWYRQAAGRGLQLLFYSVGIGQISSEVPQNLSASRPQDRQFILSSKKLLLSDSGFYLCAWSFDRLSYEQYFGPGTRLTVT.

The V call is TRBV6-1, the J call TRBJ1-5; D is ambiguous. This CDR3 region has 16 residues. CDR1 and CDR2 (germline): MNHNS, SASEGT. With 7 bases removed from V and 3 bases from J, the gap between germline ends came to 19 bases. CDR3 amino acids: CASTPHPGSLNQPQHF. The CDR3 nucleotides are TGTGCCAGCACCCCTCATCCGGGCAGCCTCAATCAGCCCCAGCATTTT.

This clonotype was counted at least ten times. This chain joins TRBV3-1 and TRBJ2-3, with D hard to call. The CDR3 spans 14 residues. With 0 bases removed from V and 3 bases from J, the gap between germline ends came to 7 bases. The germline V gene has CDR1 LGHDT and CDR2 YNNKEL (reference sequence). The CDR3 DNA is TGTGCCAGCAGCCAAGAGCTCGCGACAGATACGCAGTATTTT. Residues: CASSQELATDTQYF.

The rearrangement uses TRBV2 and TRBJ1-4; TRBD1 is a possible D gene (6 bases). This CDR3 spans 14 amino acids. CDR1 SNHLY and CDR2 FYNNEI come from the germline V gene. The ends were cut back, 1 base at V and 7 bases at J, with 10 bases in the middle. CDR3 in DNA: TGTGCCAGCAGTGAAGAGTCAGGGGTTGAAAAACTGTTTTTT. Residues: CASSEESGVEKLFF. Supplemented by reference TRBV2 and TRBJ1-4, the full variable domain reads EPEVTQTPSHQVTQMGQEVILRCVPISNHLYFYWYRQILGQKVEFLVSFYNNEISEKSEIFDDQFSVERPDGSNFTLKIRSTKLEDSAMYFCASSEESGVEKLFFGSGTQLSVL.

DNA for the CDR3: TGCGCCAGCAGCCAAGGGAGGGTAGCGGGAGCTCCTTCCGGGGCCAACGTCCTGACTTTC. Translation: CASSQGRVAGAPSGANVLTF. The chain uses TRBV4-1 and TRBJ2-6, with TRBD2 matching over 9 bases. Germline lookup yields CDR1 MGHRA and CDR2 YSYEKL. V shed 1 base, J shed 4 bases, and the junction held 14 bases outside the gene matches. CDR3 length equals 20 residues.

The chain uses TRBV29-1 and TRBJ2-7, with D possibly matching TRBD1 (6 bases). Germline V CDR1 and CDR2: SQVTM, ANQGSEA. This CDR3 spans 13 amino acids. The V and J ends lost 7 bases and 1 base respectively, with 14 bases between them. CDR3 amino acids: CSALTGQSYEQYF. CDR3 in DNA: TGCAGCGCGTTGACAGGACAATCCTACGAGCAGTACTTC.

This clonotype has ten or more counts. This rearrangement joins TRBV5-1 to TRBJ1-1, with D possibly matching TRBD1 (6 bases). CDR1 and CDR2 (germline): SGHRS, YFSETQ. The germline V and J ends were trimmed by 2 bases and 1 base, with 12 bases remaining between them. The CDR3 runs to 15 residues. The CDR3 spells CASSFNPQGNTEAFF. The CDR3 nucleotides are TGCGCCAGCAGCTTCAATCCACAGGGGAACACTGAAGCTTTCTTT.

This clonotype has a count of ten or more. V usage is TRBV24-1 and J usage is TRBJ1-5; D possibly corresponds to TRBD1 (5 bases). Trimming took off 0 bases at V and 7 bases at J, with 9 bases between the two ends. Germline-derived CDR1 and CDR2 are KGHDR and SFDVKD. CDR3 length equals 14 residues. In DNA, the CDR3 is TGTGCCACCAGTGATTTGGAGGGGAACCAGCCCCAGCATTTT. Translation gives CATSDLEGNQPQHF.

The sample holds many counts of this clonotype. The chain employs TRBV24-1 and TRBJ2-3, with 8 bases matching TRBD1. With 3 bases clipped from V and 5 bases from J, the junction kept 6 bases outside the gene matches. This CDR3 contains 15 residues. The germline V gene has CDR1 KGHDR and CDR2 SFDVKD. CDR3 DNA sequence: TGTGCCACCAGTGATAGGGCAGGGGGCAAAGATACGCAGTATTTT. Protein product: CATSDRAGGKDTQYF.